Given below is one TCR beta chain in context. Its antigen is unidentified. This record comes from a study of T cell responses to AZD1222 COVID-19 vaccine. The study, taken as a whole, reports: Of spike-specific TCRs, nearly half reportedly target regions left unmutated in variants. Spike regions recognized by vaccine-associated CD4 TCRs spanned the protein, led by 160-218 and 743-854. Only after the peak T cell response were repertoires sampled. The sample set comprised mostly white British donors with more females, and clonal diversity was possibly underestimated.

This table comes from immunoSEQ multiplex PCR, and its TCRdb copy is limited to in-frame clones, with some not included. Of 90,000 to 120,000 clones in the sample, approximately 89% were seen once. Germline V gene lookup returns CDR1 MDHEN and CDR2 SYDVKM. The CDR3 runs 12 residues. V lost 3 bases, J lost 3 bases, and 5 bases lay in between. The rearrangement joins TRBV28 to TRBJ1-1; D is undetermined. The sample here was peripheral blood, taken on day 0 of MenACWY control vaccination. This sequence was found in an adult in good health. CDR3 in DNA: TGTGCCAGCAGTTTTCTAGACACTGAAGCTTTCTTT. Its translation is CASSFLDTEAFF.